Given below is one T cell receptor beta chain in context. As yet, its antigen is unknown. The study ran its PCR with 60 Vbeta and 13 Jbeta primers. The repertoire was sequenced with immunoSEQ multiplex PCR; TCRdb's copy has only in-frame clones and lacks some. The listing contains tens of thousands of clones. The data belong to a study of cytomegalovirus exposure and HLA in healthy donors. Whole-study results and caveats: In all likelihood, a cluster of highly shared sequence variants was a sequencing artifact. Later findings reportedly placed an Asian-associated ancestry cluster below the approximately 630-donor mean for N-insertions. The authors confirmed in vitro that a few CMV-associated chains were specific for CMV antigens.

CDR3 length equals 12 residues. Trimming took off 6 bases at V and 6 bases at J, with 9 bases between the two ends. In germline, CDR1 is SNHLY, CDR2 FYNNEI. The chain combines TRBV2 with TRBJ2-1; maybe TRBD2 (6 bases). Material: PBMCs. The sequence was obtained from a female donor in good health and CMV-seropositive. CDR3 region: CASRATSNEQFF. CDR3 DNA: TGTGCCAGCAGGGCGACTAGCAATGAGCAGTTCTTC. The whole variable domain, filled in from reference TRBV2 and TRBJ2-1, reads EPEVTQTPSHQVTQMGQEVILRCVPISNHLYFYWYRQILGQKVEFLVSFYNNEISEKSEIFDDQFSVERPDGSNFTLKIRSTKLEDSAMYFCASRATSNEQFFGPGTRLTVL.